The 2 T cell receptor beta chains in this list originate from one sample, sequenced in a study of T cell responses to AZD1222 COVID-19 vaccine. Sequenced by immunoSEQ multiplex PCR; TCRdb stores in-frame clones only, minus some. The sample holds about 150,000 clones, about 85% seen once. The starting material was peripheral blood, obtained after recovery from COVID-19. The receptors stem from an adult who had recovered from COVID-19.

The rearrangement joins TRBV13 to TRBJ2-2; 7 positions match TRBD1. Germline V lookup: CDR1 PRHDT, CDR2 FYEKMQ (reference sequence). This CDR3 comprises 17 residues. The V segment lost 4 bases and the J segment 6 bases; nucleotides outside the gene matches: 14. The CDR3 DNA reads TGTGCCAGCAGCTACCTCCGGGACAGAATCAACCCCGGGGAGCTGTTTTTT. Its translation: CASSYLRDRINPGELFF.

The chain joins TRBV9 to TRBJ2-7, with TRBD1 identical over 7 bases. This CDR3 is 14 amino acids long. CDR1 is SGDLS and CDR2 is YYNGEE in the germline V gene. Trimming at V came to 0 bases and at J to 4 bases, leaving 4 bases not matched to a gene. The CDR3 loop reads CASSVGQGGYEQYF. The CDR3 nucleotides are TGTGCCAGCAGCGTAGGACAGGGCGGGTACGAGCAGTACTTC.